One sample yielded the 9 T cell receptor delta chains listed below, sequenced in a study of delta chain sequences of gamma delta T cells (dated 2017 in TCRdb). Library construction relied on 5' RACE. The run used an Illumina MiSeq. TCRdb processed the public reads again with the CATT caller, after which rows with matching DNA were combined. For this sample there are hundreds of delta-chain clones; approximately 10% appear just once. The leading ten clones occupy approximately 70% of the sample. Sequencing was done on a sample of either unsorted cells or a sorted T cell fraction (not recorded which). These receptors were obtained from a human donor in good health.

V usage is TRDV2 and J usage is TRDJ1; 12 bases line up with TRDD3. Trimming cost V 3 bases and J 1 base; bases outside gene matches: 14. CDR1 and CDR2 (germline): GEAIGNYY, EKD. This CDR3 has 19 residues. The CDR3 spells CACDPVGTGGYYRTDKLIF. The CDR3 bases are TGTGCCTGTGACCCAGTGGGCACTGGGGGATACTACCGCACCGATAAACTCATCTTT.

Regarding this clone: The protein recorded in TCRdb matches a much larger clone and deviates from this DNA's translation at residue 9, suggesting a read error; the protein here is obtained by translating the DNA. The chain carries TRDV2 and TRDJ1; a weak D match, TRDD3 (5 bases). There are 17 residues in the CDR3. The V end was cut by 3 bases, the J end by 0 bases, with 19 bases between. The germline CDR1 and CDR2 sequences are GEAIGNYY and EKD. The CDR3 spells CACDPVGTEGYTDKLIF. The DNA for the CDR3 is TGTGCCTGTGACCCAGTGGGCACTGAGGGATACACCGATAAACTCATCTTT.

This clone turned up a few times. The amino acid sequence in TCRdb belongs to a much larger clone and departs from this DNA's translation at residue 4, likely a sequencing read error; the sequence shown is translated from the DNA. The CDR3 reads CACHPLGTYTDKLIF. The CDR3 DNA reads TGTGCCTGTCATCCCTTGGGGACGTACACCGATAAACTCATCTTT. The chain is built from TRDV2 and TRDJ1, with D possibly being TRDD3 (5 bases). The ends were cut back, 6 bases at V and 0 bases at J, with 16 bases in the middle. Germline loops: CDR1 GEAIGNYY, CDR2 EKD. This CDR3 contains 15 residues.

This clone was counted a few times. TCRdb has a much larger clone's protein, which differs at residue 12 from the translation of this DNA, likely because of a read error; what is shown is the protein translated from the DNA. The chain has TRDV1 and TRDJ1; 10 bases fit TRDD3. The germline V gene encodes CDR1 TSWWSYY and CDR2 QGS. The CDR3 consists of 20 residues. Germline trimming cut 5 bases from V and 0 bases from J; bases unmatched to any gene: 18. The CDR3 nucleotides are TGTGCTCTTGGGAACTTCGGAAAGAACTGGGGGATGACCTACACCGATAAACTCATCTTT. Protein product: CALGNFGKNWGMTYTDKLIF.

In its sample, this clone ranks as large. The chain is built from TRDV3 and TRDJ1, with 10 bases fitting TRDD3. CDR3 length: 20 amino acids. Trimming at V came to 2 bases and at J to 3 bases, leaving 24 bases not matched to a gene. Germline lookup yields CDR1 TVYSNPD and CDR2 GDNSRS (reference sequence). The CDR3 sequence is CAFSYGGGGGYGGLADKLIF. The DNA for the CDR3 is TGTGCCTTTTCCTACGGGGGCGGAGGGGGATACGGGGGCCTGGCCGATAAACTCATCTTT.

As regards this clone: TCRdb's protein for this DNA is that of a much larger clone and differs from the translation at residue 4, likely a read error; the protein shown is the DNA translation. The gene calls are TRDV1 and TRDJ1; 8 nucleotides agree with TRDD3. The CDR3 is 20 amino acids. V lost 7 bases, J lost 0 bases, and 22 bases stayed unmatched. Germline V CDR1 and CDR2: TSWWSYY, QGS. The chain's CDR3 is CALVNFGKNWGVTYTDKLIF. The CDR3 DNA reads TGTGCTCTTGTGAACTTCGGAAAGAACTGGGGGGTGACCTACACCGATAAACTCATCTTT.

As for this clone: A junction boundary mismatches the germline segment, possibly from a read error. J is TRDJ1 and V is TRDV1, with 13 bases that match TRDD3. The length of the CDR3 is 18 residues. Germline lookup yields CDR1 TSWWSYY and CDR2 QGS. The CDR3: CAWGGFLTGGYVTDKLIF. CDR3 nucleotides: TGCGCTTGGGGGGGCTTCCTAACTGGGGGATACGTGACCGATAAACTCATCTTT.

For this clone: A far larger clone is one nucleotide away, so this likely arose from a read error. Other DNA sequences in this sample translate to the same CDR3. The gene calls are TRDV1 and TRDJ1; the match to TRDD3 covers 8 bases. From germline, CDR1 is TSWWSYY and CDR2 QGS. V gave up 5 bases and J gave up 0 bases; unmatched junction bases: 20. There are 20 residues in the CDR3. The CDR3: CALGNFGKNWGVTYTDKLIF. CDR3 DNA: TGTGCTCTTGGGAACTTCGGAAAGAACTGGGGGGTGACATACACCGATAAACTCATCTTT.

The table lists this clone with a few counts. Without a V gene call, the J gene is given as TRDJ1; the DNA was not used to check the table's D call, TRDD3. CDR3 length: 31 residues. Here the CDR3 reads CSGINAEFRSVRSWGHCAFPNVGEYTDKLIF. DNA for the CDR3: TGCAGTGGTATCAACGCAGAGTTCCGTTCGGTCCGATCTTGGGGGCATTGTGCCTTCCCTAACGTGGGGGAATACACCGATAAACTCATCTTT.